This TCR beta chain was profiled in a study of beta chain features in type 1 diabetes (dated 2018 in TCRdb). In terms of the full investigation: Mean age, gender distribution, total cell number and subset yield were not different between patients and healthy donors. The study compared TCRB repertoires of sorted circulating CD4+ T cell subsets between recently diagnosed type 1 diabetes patients and matched healthy donors. A total of some 110 million sorted cells were examined across all samples, and a strong correlation was observed between cell number per subset and RNA yield. Whereas all 30 or so donors provided naive and central memory subsets, regulatory and stem cell-like memory subsets were isolated from just 8 patients and roughly 8 healthy donors. General findings and caveats noted by the study authors: Because cDNA was sequenced instead of genomic DNA, highly expressing activated cells could be over-represented, though the groups showed no difference in activation or CD3 levels. Shorter templates might be favored by PCR, yet because patient and control samples were amplified and corrected together, any such skew would affect both groups equally. Naive, central memory and regulatory TCRB repertoires appeared to be more similar among patients than among healthy donors. At VDJ recombination sites, type 1 diabetes patients had fewer insertions and more deleted nucleotides, which implies abnormalities in thymic rearrangement. A moderate but significant shortening of TCRB CDR3 length was observed in type 1 diabetes patients in all four CD4+ subsets. HLA sub-analyses involved small numbers of individuals, so any influence of HLA type on TCRB rearrangement remained unresolved.

On this clone itself: It lacks a known antigen. No much larger clone is present one base from it, and per-base qualities are unavailable.

Each donor gave one peripheral blood draw, approximately 100 mL on average, collected into heparinised tubes. Using a panel that included CD45RO, CCR7, CD25, CD127, CD95 and CD27, naive, central memory, regulatory and stem cell-like memory CD4+ T cells were sorted on a BD FACSAria II. All sorted populations exceeded 95% purity. PBMCs were isolated immediately by Lymphoprep density gradient centrifugation and stained directly without culture. So that batch effects would be minimized, each experiment stained and sorted samples in pairs, pairing one healthy donor with one patient. The CDR3 starts with the cysteine, ends with the phenylalanine, and has 15 residues. Only the CDR3 part of the read is kept: 45 bases, read in frame from the first base. For CDR1 and CDR2, the germline V gene lists SNHLY and FYNNEI. After removal of 6 bases from V and 8 bases from J, the junction retains 8 bases not matched to a gene.

The entire isolated RNA was reverse transcribed using the High Capacity cDNA Reverse Transcription Kit, and thus expressed TCRB transcripts were sequenced. Naive, central memory and regulatory T cell samples underwent deep immunoSEQ sequencing, averaging about 3.3 million total reads per sample. After sorted cells were lysed in RLT buffer, RNA was extracted with DNase-treated RNeasy Micro or Mini kits, with the choice depending on cell number. Each cell subset was processed on its own to prevent cross-contamination, while patient and healthy donor samples were processed together. Using the immunoSEQ multiplex PCR, TCRB sequences were amplified from cDNA into 87-bp fragments spanning the CDR3 region. Sequencing of the amplicons was performed on the Illumina HiSeq platform. Regarding the original processing steps: Synthetic template baselines were used to correct PCR bias computationally, reads within Hamming distance 2 were collapsed, and singletons that could not be merged were discarded. Reads were aligned to IMGT to assign V, D and J genes, CDR3 length, and insertions or deletions at six rearrangement sites. Within each subset, clonotype counts were normalized to the number of sorted cells before true diversity and Gini coefficients were calculated with the tcR R package. The overlap coefficient, calculated on TCRB nucleotide sequences, was used to measure repertoire sharing. Out-of-frame TCRB sequences from naive cells were analyzed to stand in for the pre-selection repertoire. In TCRdb, the immuneACCESS table is reduced to in-frame sequences with V and J assigned. These tables do not hold every clone; where another copy was compared, an unresolved V gene accounts for under half, and the others remain unexplained. V, J and clone size are taken as reported in that table, and D and trimming were inferred from the DNA itself. The sample data list fewer than 900,000 clones, and 17% of these were observed just once. The ten largest make up roughly 0.025% of the sample.

This TCR was sampled from a woman aged 18-29 years in good health. The chain is assembled from TRBV2 and TRBJ2-3, with 13 middle bases fitting TRBD2. Sequenced material: naive CD4+ T cells from blood. The sample's cell subset or site label, in plain terms: true naive CD4+ T cells. The bases read TGTGCCAGCAGGGCCGGGACTAGCGGGAAGGGTACGCAGTATTTT. Translated, it gives CASRAGTSGKGTQYF.